The 27 T cell receptor beta chains below were found in one sample sequenced in a study of identical twins. TCRdb itself ran the 5' RACE reads through MiXCR, one entry per CDR3 protein. The sample has about 520,000 distinct CDR3 sequences, approximately 22% seen once. In addition, the sample was reused for a study of T cells expressing NK-cell markers.

Sequencing used CD4+ T cells sorted from blood. These TCRs come from a woman aged 18-29 years in good health.

The table lists this clonotype with a few counts. The CDR3 loop reads CSARDGDSNTEAFF. In DNA, the CDR3 is TGCAGTGCTAGAGATGGCGACAGTAACACTGAAGCTTTCTTT. The V call is TRBV20-1, the J call TRBJ1-1; possibly TRBD1 for D (5 bases). CDR1 and CDR2 (germline): DFQATT, SNEGSKA (reference sequence). V lost 0 bases to trimming and J lost 2 bases, with 10 bases between them. The CDR3 consists of 14 residues.

The J gene is TRBJ2-5, the V gene TRBV12-3 or TRBV12-4, with 7 nucleotides matching TRBD1. The CDR3 has 15 amino acids. V shed 7 bases and J 2 bases; nucleotides not matched to a gene: 10. CDR3 nucleotide sequence: TGTGCCAGCAAACTAAACAGGGGACAACAAGAGACCCAGTACTTC. Amino acids: CASKLNRGQQETQYF.

The rearrangement links TRBV10-3 to TRBJ2-1; 7 nucleotides line up with TRBD1. The trim removed 4 bases at V and 4 bases at J, leaving 7 bases unmatched. The CDR3 has 15 amino acids. Germline CDR1 and CDR2: ENHRY and SYGVKD. Written as DNA, the CDR3 is TGTGCCATCAGTGGGGGGAGACAGGGTTACAATGAGCAGTTCTTC. It codes for CAISGGRQGYNEQFF.

This clonotype was found a few times. V gene TRBV4-3 combines with J gene TRBJ2-3; D gene ambiguous. CDR3 length: 15 residues. V gave up 4 bases and J gave up 2 bases, with 13 bases separating them. Germline lookup yields CDR1 LGHNA and CDR2 YSLEER. CDR3 in DNA: TGCGCCAGCAGCCGTTCGGCGGATTCCACAGATACGCAGTATTTT. Amino acids: CASSRSADSTDTQYF.

The V and J genes are TRBV6-5 and TRBJ2-7, with D tentatively TRBD1 or TRBD2 (5 bases each). Germline V gives CDR1 MNHEY, CDR2 SVGAGI. Trimming stripped 7 bases from V and 3 bases from J, with 19 bases between. This CDR3 is 15 amino acids long. This CDR3 reads CASKLTGTEGYEQYF. As DNA, the CDR3 is TGTGCCAGCAAGCTTACCGGGACCGAGGGCTACGAGCAGTACTTC.

V gene TRBV5-6 combines with J gene TRBJ2-3; D gene uncertain. The CDR3 runs to 15 residues. V lost 1 base and J 5 bases, leaving 14 bases between the germline ends. Germline CDR1 reads SGHDT; CDR2 reads YYEEEE. CDR3 DNA sequence: TGTGCCAGCAGCTTGTTCGGTATCCAAGGAGATACGCAGTATTTT. Amino acid sequence: CASSLFGIQGDTQYF.

The V call is TRBV18, the J call TRBJ1-3, with 10 bases that match TRBD1. Trimming at V came to 3 bases and at J to 8 bases, leaving 4 bases not matched to a gene. CDR3 size: 14 residues. The germline gives CDR1 KGHSH, CDR2 LQKENI. CDR3 protein: CASSPLGQGDTIYF. Here the CDR3 DNA reads TGTGCCAGCTCACCGCTTGGACAGGGGGACACCATATATTTT.

This clonotype was observed at least ten times. The chain combines TRBV12-3 or TRBV12-4 with TRBJ2-1; 12 bases are shared with TRBD2. CDR3 length: 17 amino acids. V trimming: 1 base; J trimming: 7 bases; junction bases outside the gene matches: 8. The CDR3 reads CASSLDGLAGHTNEQFF. DNA for the CDR3: TGTGCCAGCAGTTTAGATGGACTAGCGGGGCATACGAATGAGCAGTTCTTC.

V and J are TRBV4-2 and TRBJ1-2; D remains unclear. Trimming removed 0 bases at V and 5 bases at J, with 13 bases between. CDR1 LGHNA and CDR2 YNFKEQ come from the germline V gene. The CDR3 consists of 15 residues. CDR3 sequence reads: CASSQDSANFYGYTF. In DNA form, the CDR3 reads TGTGCCAGCAGCCAAGACTCGGCGAACTTTTATGGCTACACCTTC.

This clonotype turned up a few times. This chain joins TRBV18 and TRBJ2-7; the match to TRBD2 covers 7 bases. CDR1 and CDR2 (germline): KGHSH, LQKENI. The CDR3 is 14 amino acids. Losses at the gene ends were 0 bases for V and 5 bases for J; bases not matched to a gene: 4. Here the CDR3 DNA reads TGTGCCAGCTCACCACCGGCGGGAGACCACGAGCAGTACTTC. Encoded protein: CASSPPAGDHEQYF.

There are many counts of this clonotype. This chain uses TRBV4-3 with TRBJ2-1, with TRBD2 as a possible D gene (5 bases). There are 16 residues in the CDR3. Trimming stripped 4 bases from V and 0 bases from J, with 13 bases between. Germline V CDR1 and CDR2: LGHNA, YSLEER. In DNA, the CDR3 is TGCGCCAGCAGCCGTATTGGAGGAAGCTCCTACAATGAGCAGTTCTTC. Its translation: CASSRIGGSSYNEQFF.

This clonotype occurred a few times. J is TRBJ2-7 and V is TRBV10-2; TRBD2 matches at 12 bases. CDR1 is WSHSY, CDR2 SAAADI, per germline. The CDR3 runs to 13 residues. The ends lost 6 bases at V and 4 bases at J; junction bases unmatched: 1. CDR3 in amino acids: CASRGLAGYEQYF. The CDR3 nucleotides are TGCGCCAGCAGGGGACTAGCGGGTTACGAGCAGTACTTC.

The chain links TRBV6-1 to TRBJ1-3, with TRBD1 as a possible D gene (6 bases). Germline CDR1 MNHNS, CDR2 SASEGT. Trimming removed 8 bases at V and 4 bases at J, with 18 bases between. The CDR3 length is 15 residues. CDR3 in amino acids: CASRTGWGPGNTIYF. For the CDR3, the DNA is TGTGCCAGCCGTACGGGCTGGGGGCCAGGAAACACCATATATTTT.

This clonotype has ten or more counts. The chain has TRBV6-1 and TRBJ2-1; perhaps TRBD1 as D (5 bases). The CDR3 sequence is 16 residues long. V lost 9 bases and J 0 bases, leaving 18 bases between the germline ends. Germline V gene lookup returns CDR1 MNHNS and CDR2 SASEGT. The CDR3 sequence: CASSHRTPRSYNEQFF. DNA of the CDR3: TGTGCCAGTTCGCATAGGACACCTCGCTCCTACAATGAGCAGTTCTTC.

This clonotype occurred a few times. The J gene is TRBJ2-2, the V gene TRBV5-5; D might be TRBD2 (6 bases). The CDR3 is made up of 14 amino acids. CDR1 is SGHKS, CDR2 YYEKEE, per germline (reference sequence). V gave up 4 bases and J gave up 0 bases, with 7 bases separating them. The CDR3 spells CASSTGANTGELFF. CDR3 DNA: TGTGCCAGCAGCACGGGAGCGAACACCGGGGAGCTGTTTTTT.

This clonotype has only a few counts. The genes are TRBV5-1 and TRBJ2-5; tentative D call: TRBD2 (5 bases). Germline CDR1 is SGHRS and CDR2 is YFSETQ. V shed 4 bases and J shed 5 bases, with 15 bases lying between them. The CDR3 extends over 14 amino acids. This chain's CDR3 is CASSPRGAGETQYF. CDR3 coding DNA: TGCGCCAGCAGCCCCCGGGGAGCCGGGGAGACCCAGTACTTC.

The genes are TRBV6-5 and TRBJ2-7; a weak D match, TRBD2 (6 bases). Germline assignment: CDR1 MNHEY and CDR2 SVGAGI. V was pared by 4 bases and J by 5 bases, with 18 bases between. The CDR3 has 15 residues. CDR3 coding DNA: TGTGCCAGCAGTTTACGCAGGGATACTAGCAACGAGCAGTACTTC. Translated: CASSLRRDTSNEQYF.

This clonotype has a handful of counts. This chain connects TRBV15 to TRBJ2-5; no clear D gene. Trimming stripped 5 bases from V and 3 bases from J, with 10 bases between. CDR1 is LNHNV and CDR2 is YYDKDF in the germline V gene (reference sequence). The CDR3 length is 13 residues. CDR3 DNA sequence: TGTGCCACCAGCGTTCTGGGGAAAGAGACCCAGTACTTC. Translated, it gives CATSVLGKETQYF. Combining the CDR3 with reference TRBV15 and TRBJ2-5 gives the whole variable domain DAMVIQNPRYQVTQFGKPVTLSCSQTLNHNVMYWYQQKSSQAPKLLFHYYDKDFNNEADTPDNFQSRRPNTSFCFLDIRSPGLGDTAMYLCATSVLGKETQYFGPGTRLLVL.

The chain couples TRBV18 to TRBJ1-1; no firm D call. V was cut by 3 bases and J by 2 bases, with 13 bases left in between. Germline V gives CDR1 KGHSH, CDR2 LQKENI. The CDR3 runs to 15 residues. CDR3 in amino acids: CASSPKRATNTEAFF. CDR3 nucleotide sequence: TGTGCCAGCTCACCTAAACGGGCTACTAACACTGAAGCTTTCTTT.

This clonotype has more than one count but fewer than ten. The chain combines TRBV29-1 with TRBJ1-2; D perhaps matches TRBD1 (6 bases). CDR1 is SQVTM, CDR2 ANQGSEA, per germline. This CDR3 has 13 residues. V lost 7 bases and J 3 bases, leaving 15 bases between the germline ends. CDR3 amino acids: CSAVGGFYYGYTF. The CDR3 nucleotides are TGCAGCGCCGTAGGGGGTTTTTACTATGGCTACACCTTC. Using reference TRBV29-1 and TRBJ1-2 for the parts outside the CDR3, the full variable domain is SAVISQKPSRDICQRGTSLTIQCQVDSQVTMMFWYRQQPGQSLTLIATANQGSEATYESGFVIDKFPISRPNLTFSTLTVSNMSPEDSSIYLCSAVGGFYYGYTFGSGTRLTVV.

This clonotype was seen a few times. The rearrangement links TRBV5-1 to TRBJ2-2, with 11 bases matching TRBD2. The germline gives CDR1 SGHRS, CDR2 YFSETQ. With 4 bases clipped from V and 6 bases from J, the junction kept 8 bases outside the gene matches. This CDR3 has 16 amino acids. CDR3 region: CASSGTSGSRAGELFF. CDR3 in DNA: TGCGCCAGCAGCGGGACTAGCGGCTCTAGGGCCGGGGAGCTGTTTTTT.

This clonotype has only a few counts. The CDR3 nucleotides read TGCAGTACCAGCGGGGGAAGGGGCACAGATACGCAGTATTTT. Its translation: CSTSGGRGTDTQYF. The J gene is TRBJ2-3, the V gene TRBV20-1, with 8 positions matching TRBD2. V lost 8 bases to trimming and J lost 1 base; unmatched junction nucleotides: 8. The CDR3 covers 14 residues. Germline V gene sequence: CDR1 DFQATT, CDR2 SNEGSKA (reference sequence).

In its sample, this clonotype was seen a few times. The V and J genes are TRBV5-1 and TRBJ2-3; D remains unclear. The CDR3 is made up of 15 amino acids. CDR1 is SGHRS and CDR2 is YFSETQ in the germline V gene. The germline V and J ends were trimmed by 0 bases and 0 bases, with 8 bases remaining between them. This CDR3 reads CASSLDLSSTDTQYF. The CDR3 DNA is TGCGCCAGCAGCTTGGATCTATCTAGCACAGATACGCAGTATTTT.

In this sample, this clonotype turned up a few times. This chain uses TRBV20-1 with TRBJ2-2; 11 bases are shared with TRBD2. This CDR3 has 15 amino acids. V dropped 4 bases and J dropped 1; count of bases not matched to a gene: 2. In germline, CDR1 is DFQATT, CDR2 SNEGSKA (reference sequence). The CDR3 here is CSATGLAGNTGELFF. The CDR3, as DNA: TGCAGTGCTACCGGACTAGCGGGGAACACCGGGGAGCTGTTTTTT.

The chain carries TRBV7-6 and TRBJ2-5; no clear D gene. CDR1 and CDR2 from the germline V gene are SGHVS and FNYEAQ. V lost 5 bases and J 3 bases, leaving 7 bases between the germline ends. This CDR3 has 12 residues. CDR3 region: CASSLYKETQYF. CDR3 sequence (DNA): TGTGCCAGCAGCCTCTATAAAGAGACCCAGTACTTC.

V gene TRBV6-1 combines with J gene TRBJ2-3; D unresolved. CDR3 length: 12 amino acids. Germline V gives CDR1 MNHNS, CDR2 SASEGT. Trimming took off 7 bases at V and 0 bases at J, with 5 bases between the two ends. Here the CDR3 DNA reads TGTGCCAGCAAGGGCAGCACAGATACGCAGTATTTT. It yields the protein CASKGSTDTQYF.

In its sample, this clonotype was seen a few times. The rearrangement uses TRBV6-2 or TRBV6-3 and TRBJ2-1; 10 nucleotides agree with TRBD2. The CDR3 runs to 15 residues. The germline V gene has CDR1 MNHEY and CDR2 SVGEGT. Losses at the gene ends were 10 bases for V and 4 bases for J; bases not matched to a gene: 10. CDR3 sequence reads: CAISRTSGGYNEQFF. The CDR3 nucleotides read TGTGCCATTAGCAGGACTAGCGGAGGATACAATGAGCAGTTCTTC.